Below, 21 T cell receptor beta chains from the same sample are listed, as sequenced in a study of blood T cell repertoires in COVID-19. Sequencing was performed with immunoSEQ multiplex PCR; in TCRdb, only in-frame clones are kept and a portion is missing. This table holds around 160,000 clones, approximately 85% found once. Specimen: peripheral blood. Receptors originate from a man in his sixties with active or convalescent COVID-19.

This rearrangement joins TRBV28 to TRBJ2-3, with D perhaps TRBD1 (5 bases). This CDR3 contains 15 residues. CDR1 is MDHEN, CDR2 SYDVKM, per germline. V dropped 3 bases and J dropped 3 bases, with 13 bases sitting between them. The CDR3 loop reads CASSFNQGETDTQYF. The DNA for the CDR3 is TGTGCCAGCAGTTTTAACCAGGGTGAGACAGATACGCAGTATTTT.

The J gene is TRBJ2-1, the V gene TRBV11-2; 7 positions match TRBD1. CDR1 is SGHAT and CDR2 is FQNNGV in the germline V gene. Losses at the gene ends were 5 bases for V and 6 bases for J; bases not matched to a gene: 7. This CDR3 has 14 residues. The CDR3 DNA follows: TGTGCCAGCAGCAACCCGACAGGGTTCAATGAGCAGTTCTTC. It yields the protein CASSNPTGFNEQFF.

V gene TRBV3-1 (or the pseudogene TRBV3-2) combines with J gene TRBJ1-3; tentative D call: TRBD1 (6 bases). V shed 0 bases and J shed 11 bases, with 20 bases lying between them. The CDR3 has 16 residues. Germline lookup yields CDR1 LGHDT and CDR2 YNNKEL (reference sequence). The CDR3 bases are TGTGCCAGCAGCCAAGATCCCGGCAGGGGAATTCTCGCCATATATTTT. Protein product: CASSQDPGRGILAIYF.

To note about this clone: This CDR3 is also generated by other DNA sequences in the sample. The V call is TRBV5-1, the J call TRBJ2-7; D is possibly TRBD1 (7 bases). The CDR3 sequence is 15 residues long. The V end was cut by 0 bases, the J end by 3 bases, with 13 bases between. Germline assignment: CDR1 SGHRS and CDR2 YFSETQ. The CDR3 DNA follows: TGCGCCAGCAGCTTGGTGCAGGGGGGAGGCTACGAGCAGTACTTC. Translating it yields CASSLVQGGGYEQYF.

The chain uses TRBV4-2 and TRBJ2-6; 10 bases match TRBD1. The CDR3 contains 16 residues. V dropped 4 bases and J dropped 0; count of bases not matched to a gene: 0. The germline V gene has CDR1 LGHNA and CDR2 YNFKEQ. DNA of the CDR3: TGTGCCAGCAGCCGGACAGGGGGCTCTGGGGCCAACGTCCTGACTTTC. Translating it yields CASSRTGGSGANVLTF.

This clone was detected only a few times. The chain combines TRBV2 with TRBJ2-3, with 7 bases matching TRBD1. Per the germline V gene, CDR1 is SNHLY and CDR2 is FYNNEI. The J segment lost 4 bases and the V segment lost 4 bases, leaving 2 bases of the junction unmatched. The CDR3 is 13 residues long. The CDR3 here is CASSGTGADTQYF. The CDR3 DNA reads TGTGCCAGCAGTGGGACAGGAGCAGATACGCAGTATTTT.

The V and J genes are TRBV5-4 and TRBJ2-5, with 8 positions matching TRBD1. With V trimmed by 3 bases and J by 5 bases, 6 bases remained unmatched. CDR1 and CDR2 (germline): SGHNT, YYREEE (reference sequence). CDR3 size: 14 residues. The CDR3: CASSSDRGSETQYF. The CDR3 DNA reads TGTGCCAGCAGCTCAGACAGGGGTAGCGAGACCCAGTACTTC.

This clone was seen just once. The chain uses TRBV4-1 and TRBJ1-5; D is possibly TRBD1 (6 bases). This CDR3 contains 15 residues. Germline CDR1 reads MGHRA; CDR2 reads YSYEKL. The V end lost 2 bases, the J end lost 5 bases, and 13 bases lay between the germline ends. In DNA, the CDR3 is TGCGCCAGCAGCCAATTGGGAGGGGGTGATCAGCCCCAGCATTTT. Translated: CASSQLGGGDQPQHF.

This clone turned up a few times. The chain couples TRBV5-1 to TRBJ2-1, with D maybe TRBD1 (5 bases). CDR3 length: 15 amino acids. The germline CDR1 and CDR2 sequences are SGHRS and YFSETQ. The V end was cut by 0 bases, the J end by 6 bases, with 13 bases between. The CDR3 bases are TGCGCCAGCAGCTTGGTAGCAGGGCCGGTCAATGAGCAGTTCTTC. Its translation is CASSLVAGPVNEQFF.

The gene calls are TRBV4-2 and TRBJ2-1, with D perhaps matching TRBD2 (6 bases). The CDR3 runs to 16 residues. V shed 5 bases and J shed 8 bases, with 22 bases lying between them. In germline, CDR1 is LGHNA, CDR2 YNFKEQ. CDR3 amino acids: CASSTAREFPRDEQFF. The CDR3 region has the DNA TGTGCCAGCAGCACTGCTCGGGAGTTCCCTCGGGATGAGCAGTTCTTC.

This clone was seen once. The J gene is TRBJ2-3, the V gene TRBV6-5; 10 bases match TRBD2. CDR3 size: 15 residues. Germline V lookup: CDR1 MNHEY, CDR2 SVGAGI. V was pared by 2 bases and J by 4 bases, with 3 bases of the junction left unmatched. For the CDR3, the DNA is TGTGCCAGCAGTTACGAGCGGGGGGGCCCAGATACGCAGTATTTT. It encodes CASSYERGGPDTQYF.

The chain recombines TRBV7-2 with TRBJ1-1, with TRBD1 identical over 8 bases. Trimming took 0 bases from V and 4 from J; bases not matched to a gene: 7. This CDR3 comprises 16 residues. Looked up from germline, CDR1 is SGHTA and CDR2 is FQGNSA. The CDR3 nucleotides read TGTGCCAGCAGCTTAGCAGGACCAGGGGGCAGCACTGAAGCTTTCTTT. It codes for CASSLAGPGGSTEAFF. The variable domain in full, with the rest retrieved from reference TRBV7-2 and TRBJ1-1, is GAGVSQSPSNKVTEKGKDVELRCDPISGHTALYWYRQSLGQGLEFLIYFQGNSAPDKSGLPSDRFSAERTGGSVSTLTIQRTQQEDSAVYLCASSLAGPGGSTEAFFGQGTRLTVV.

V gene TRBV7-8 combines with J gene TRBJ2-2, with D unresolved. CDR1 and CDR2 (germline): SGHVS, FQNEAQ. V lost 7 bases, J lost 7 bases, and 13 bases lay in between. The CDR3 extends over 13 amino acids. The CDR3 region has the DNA TGTGCCAGCACCCCCGCAGGTGGCGGGGAGCTGTTTTTT. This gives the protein CASTPAGGGELFF.

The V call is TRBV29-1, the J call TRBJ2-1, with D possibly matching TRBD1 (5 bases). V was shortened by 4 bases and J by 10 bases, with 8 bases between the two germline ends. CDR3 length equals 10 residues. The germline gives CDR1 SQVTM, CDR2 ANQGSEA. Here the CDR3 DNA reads TGCAGCGTTGGATGGACAGAGCAGTTCTTC. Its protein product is CSVGWTEQFF.

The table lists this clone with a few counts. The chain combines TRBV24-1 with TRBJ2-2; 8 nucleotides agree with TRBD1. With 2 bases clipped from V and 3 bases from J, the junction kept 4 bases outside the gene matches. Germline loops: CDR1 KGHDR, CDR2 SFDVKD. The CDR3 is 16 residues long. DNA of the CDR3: TGTGCCACCAGTGATTCCCGGGACAGGTACACCGGGGAGCTGTTTTTT. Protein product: CATSDSRDRYTGELFF.

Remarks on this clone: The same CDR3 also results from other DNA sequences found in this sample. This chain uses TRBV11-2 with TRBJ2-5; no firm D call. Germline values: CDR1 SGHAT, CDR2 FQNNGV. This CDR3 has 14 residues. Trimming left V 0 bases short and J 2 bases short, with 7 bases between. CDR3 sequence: CASSLDRLQETQYF. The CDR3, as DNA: TGTGCCAGCAGCTTAGATCGACTGCAAGAGACCCAGTACTTC.

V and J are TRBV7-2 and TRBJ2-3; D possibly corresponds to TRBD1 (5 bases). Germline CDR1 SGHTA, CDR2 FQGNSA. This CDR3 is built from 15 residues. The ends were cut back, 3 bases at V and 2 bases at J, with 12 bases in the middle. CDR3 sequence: CASSFQPGNTDTQYF. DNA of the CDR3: TGTGCCAGCAGCTTTCAGCCAGGGAACACAGATACGCAGTATTTT.

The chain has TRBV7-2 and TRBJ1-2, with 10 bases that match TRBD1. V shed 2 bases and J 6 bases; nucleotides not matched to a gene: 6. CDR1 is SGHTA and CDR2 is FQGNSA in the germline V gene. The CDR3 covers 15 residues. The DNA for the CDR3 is TGTGCCAGCAGCTTACAGACAGGGGGCGCACATGGCTACACCTTC. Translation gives CASSLQTGGAHGYTF.

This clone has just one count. The CDR3 is CASSTKAGRSTDTQYF. The DNA for the CDR3 is TGTGCCAGCAGCACCAAAGCGGGCCGCAGCACAGATACGCAGTATTTT. J is TRBJ2-3 and V is TRBV11-2, with D perhaps matching TRBD2 (6 bases). This CDR3 region has 16 residues. Germline CDR1 and CDR2: SGHAT and FQNNGV. V lost 5 bases, J lost 0 bases, and 15 bases lay in between.

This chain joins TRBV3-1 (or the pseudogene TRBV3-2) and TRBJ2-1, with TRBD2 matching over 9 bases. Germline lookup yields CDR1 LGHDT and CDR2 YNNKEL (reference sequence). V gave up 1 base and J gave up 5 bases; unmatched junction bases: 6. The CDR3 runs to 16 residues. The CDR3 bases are TGTGCCAGCAGCCAAGGGGGGGGGACTAGCAACAATGAGCAGTTCTTC. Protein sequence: CASSQGGGTSNNEQFF.

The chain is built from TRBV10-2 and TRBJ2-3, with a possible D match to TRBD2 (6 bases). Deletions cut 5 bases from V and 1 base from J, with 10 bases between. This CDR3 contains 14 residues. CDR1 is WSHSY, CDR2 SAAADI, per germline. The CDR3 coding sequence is TGCGCCAGCAGTCCCCAGCGGGGCACAGATACGCAGTATTTT. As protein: CASSPQRGTDTQYF.